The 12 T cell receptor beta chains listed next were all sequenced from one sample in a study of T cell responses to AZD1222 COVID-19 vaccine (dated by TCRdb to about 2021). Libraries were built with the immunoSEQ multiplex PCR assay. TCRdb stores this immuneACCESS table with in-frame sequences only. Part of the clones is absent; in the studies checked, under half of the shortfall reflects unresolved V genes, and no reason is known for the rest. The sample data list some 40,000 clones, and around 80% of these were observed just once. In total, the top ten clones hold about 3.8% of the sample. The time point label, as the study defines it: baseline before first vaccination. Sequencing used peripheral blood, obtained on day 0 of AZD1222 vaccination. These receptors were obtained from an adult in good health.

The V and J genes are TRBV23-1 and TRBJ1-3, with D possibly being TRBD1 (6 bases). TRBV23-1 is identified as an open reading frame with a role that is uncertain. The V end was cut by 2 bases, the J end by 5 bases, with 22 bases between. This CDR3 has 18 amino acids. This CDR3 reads CASSQTSSGGGLRNTIYF. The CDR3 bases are TGCGCCAGCAGTCAAACCTCCTCCGGTGGGGGCTTAAGAAACACCATATATTTT.

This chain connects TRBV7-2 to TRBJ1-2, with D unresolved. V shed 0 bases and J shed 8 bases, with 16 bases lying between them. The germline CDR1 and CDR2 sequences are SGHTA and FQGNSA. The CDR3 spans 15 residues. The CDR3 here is CASSLASGSNSGYTF. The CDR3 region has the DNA TGTGCCAGCAGCTTAGCTTCGGGGAGCAACAGCGGCTACACCTTC.

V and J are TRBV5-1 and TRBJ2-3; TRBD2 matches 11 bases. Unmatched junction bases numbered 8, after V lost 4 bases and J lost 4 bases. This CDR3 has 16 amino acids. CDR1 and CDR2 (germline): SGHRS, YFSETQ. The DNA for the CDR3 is TGCGCCAGCAGCCCGCCTAGCGGGGGGTCAGCAGATACGCAGTATTTT. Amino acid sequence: CASSPPSGGSADTQYF.

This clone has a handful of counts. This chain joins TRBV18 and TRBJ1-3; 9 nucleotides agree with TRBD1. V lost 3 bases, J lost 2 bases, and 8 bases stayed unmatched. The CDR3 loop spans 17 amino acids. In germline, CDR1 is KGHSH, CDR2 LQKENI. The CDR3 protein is CASSPQQGASPGNTIYF. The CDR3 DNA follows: TGTGCCAGCTCACCCCAACAGGGGGCCTCCCCTGGAAACACCATATATTTT.

CDR3 DNA: TGTGCCAGCAGCTTCGGAGATTTTAACTATGGCTACACCTTC. Translating gives CASSFGDFNYGYTF. The chain recombines TRBV5-5 with TRBJ1-2; D gene unclear. The length of the CDR3 is 14 residues. V was trimmed by 2 bases and J by 1 base, leaving 9 bases between them. Looked up from germline, CDR1 is SGHKS and CDR2 is YYEKEE (reference sequence).

CDR3: CASSTTSSNQPQHF. The CDR3 bases are TGTGCCAGCAGCACGACCAGTAGCAATCAGCCCCAGCATTTT. This chain uses TRBV3-1 (or the pseudogene TRBV3-2) with TRBJ1-5; D is unclear. The CDR3 sequence is 14 residues long. CDR1 and CDR2 from the germline V gene are LGHDT and YNNKEL (reference sequence). Trimming left V 5 bases short and J 0 bases short, with 8 bases between.

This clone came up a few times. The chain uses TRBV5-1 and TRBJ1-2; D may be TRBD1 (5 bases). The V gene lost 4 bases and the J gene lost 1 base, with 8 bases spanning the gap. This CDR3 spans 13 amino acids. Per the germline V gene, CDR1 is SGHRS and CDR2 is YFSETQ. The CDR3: CASSDDSNYGYTF. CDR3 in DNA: TGCGCCAGCAGCGACGACAGTAACTATGGCTACACCTTC.

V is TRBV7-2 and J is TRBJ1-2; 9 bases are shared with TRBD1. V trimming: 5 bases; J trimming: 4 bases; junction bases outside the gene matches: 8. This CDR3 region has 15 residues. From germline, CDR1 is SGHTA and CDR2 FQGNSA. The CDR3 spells CASSIGQGPSYGYTF. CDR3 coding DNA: TGTGCCAGCAGCATCGGACAGGGGCCCTCCTATGGCTACACCTTC.

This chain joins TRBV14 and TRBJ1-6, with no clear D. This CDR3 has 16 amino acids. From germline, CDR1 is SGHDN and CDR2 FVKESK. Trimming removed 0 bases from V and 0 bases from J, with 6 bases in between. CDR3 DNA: TGTGCCAGCAGCCAAGATGAGAGCTCCTATAATTCACCCCTCCACTTT. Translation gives CASSQDESSYNSPLHF.

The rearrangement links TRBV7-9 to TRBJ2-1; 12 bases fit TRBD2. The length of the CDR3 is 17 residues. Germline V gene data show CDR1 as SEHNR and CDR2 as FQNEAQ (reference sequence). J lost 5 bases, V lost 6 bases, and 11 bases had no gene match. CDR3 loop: CASSPLGASGGDNEQFF. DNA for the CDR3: TGTGCCAGCAGTCCCTTAGGAGCTAGCGGGGGGGACAATGAGCAGTTCTTC.

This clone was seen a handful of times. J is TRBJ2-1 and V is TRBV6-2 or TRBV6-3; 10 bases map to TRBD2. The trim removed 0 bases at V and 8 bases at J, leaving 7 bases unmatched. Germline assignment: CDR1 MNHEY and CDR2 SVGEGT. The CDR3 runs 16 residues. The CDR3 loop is CASSYSILAGGDEQFF. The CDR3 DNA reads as TGTGCCAGCAGTTACTCGATTTTAGCGGGGGGCGATGAGCAGTTCTTC.

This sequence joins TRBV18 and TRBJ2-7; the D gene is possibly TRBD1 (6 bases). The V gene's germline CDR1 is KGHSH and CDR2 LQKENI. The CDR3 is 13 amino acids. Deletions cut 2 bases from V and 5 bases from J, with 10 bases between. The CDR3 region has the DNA TGTGCCAGCTCACCAATTACAGGGAACGAGCAGTACTTC. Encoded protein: CASSPITGNEQYF. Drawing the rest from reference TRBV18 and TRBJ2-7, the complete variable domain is NAGVMQNPRHLVRRRGQEARLRCSPMKGHSHVYWYRQLPEEGLKFMVYLQKENIIDESGMPKERFSAEFPKEGPSILRIQQVVRGDSAAYFCASSPITGNEQYFGPGTRLTVT.